This passage covers 23 T cell receptor beta chains from one sample sequenced in a study of OX40 agonist ivuxolimab in advanced cancers. TCRdb's table, derived via immunoSEQ multiplex PCR, lists solely in-frame clones and lacks some. The table records 50,000 to 65,000 clones, around 92% of them present only once. The sample consisted of CD4+ or CD8+ T cells sorted from blood, taken in a trial of the OX40 agonist ivuxolimab. Receptors originate from an adult with an advanced solid tumor such as melanoma, head and neck, liver or kidney cancer.

The chain uses TRBV11-2 and TRBJ2-7; 10 bases are a match to TRBD1. The CDR3 consists of 14 residues. CDR1 is SGHAT, CDR2 FQNNGV, per germline. V lost 4 bases, J lost 2 bases, and 2 bases stayed unmatched. CDR3 protein: CASSSGQGTYEQYF. In DNA, the CDR3 is TGTGCCAGCAGCTCGGGACAGGGGACCTACGAGCAGTACTTC. The full variable domain, rest sourced from reference TRBV11-2 and TRBJ2-7, is EAGVAQSPRYKIIEKRQSVAFWCNPISGHATLYWYQQILGQGPKLLIQFQNNGVVDDSQLPKDRFSAERLKGVDSTLKIQPAKLEDSAVYLCASSSGQGTYEQYFGPGTRLTVT.

The chain links TRBV4-2 to TRBJ1-4; unclear D gene. CDR1 and CDR2 (germline): LGHNA, YNFKEQ. The CDR3 sequence is 15 residues long. Trimming stripped 4 bases from V and 3 bases from J, with 12 bases between. The CDR3 loop is CASSPPGRANEKLFF. The CDR3 DNA reads TGTGCCAGCAGCCCTCCGGGGAGAGCTAATGAAAAACTGTTTTTT.

This rearrangement joins TRBV5-4 to TRBJ2-3, with D unresolved. V lost 0 bases and J 2 bases, leaving 7 bases between the germline ends. The CDR3 covers 14 residues. Germline V gene lookup returns CDR1 SGHNT and CDR2 YYREEE (reference sequence). The CDR3 DNA sequence: TGTGCCAGCAGCTTGGAACAGTACACAGATACGCAGTATTTT. Its translation: CASSLEQYTDTQYF.

V and J are TRBV11-3 and TRBJ2-2; 8 positions match TRBD2. The V and J ends lost 1 base and 4 bases, in that order; junction bases with no gene match: 5. This CDR3 is 16 amino acids long. The germline V gene encodes CDR1 SGHNT and CDR2 YENEEA. CDR3 DNA: TGTGCCAGCAGCTTAGGGAGGCTAGCGGGCACCGGGGAGCTGTTTTTT. It encodes CASSLGRLAGTGELFF.

This chain uses TRBV11-3 with TRBJ2-2; D call uncertain. V gave up 2 bases and J gave up 7 bases, with 20 bases separating them. This CDR3 region has 17 residues. CDR1 is SGHNT and CDR2 is YENEEA in the germline V gene. The CDR3 loop reads CASSLISSSPANGELFF. The CDR3 coding sequence is TGTGCCAGCAGCTTAATCTCATCTTCGCCTGCTAACGGGGAGCTGTTTTTT.

The rearrangement links TRBV19 to TRBJ1-4; D call uncertain. This CDR3 is 15 amino acids long. Germline V gene sequence: CDR1 LNHDA, CDR2 SQIVND (reference sequence). V lost 3 bases and J 7 bases, leaving 15 bases between the germline ends. The CDR3 protein is CASSISGIDPEKLFF. Written as DNA, the CDR3 is TGTGCCAGTAGTATTTCGGGTATTGATCCTGAAAAACTGTTTTTT.

This chain links TRBV7-9 with TRBJ1-1; D gene unclear. This CDR3 has 13 amino acids. Trimming pared 7 bases from V and 8 bases from J, leaving 17 bases between. Germline V lookup: CDR1 SEHNR, CDR2 FQNEAQ (reference sequence). CDR3 residues: CASIRAREGEAFF. The CDR3 DNA sequence: TGTGCCAGCATCCGCGCTAGGGAAGGAGAAGCTTTCTTT.

This clone was observed once. The rearrangement links TRBV2 to TRBJ1-2, with 11 bases identical to TRBD1. The CDR3 runs 15 residues. CDR1 SNHLY and CDR2 FYNNEI come from the germline V gene. J lost 6 bases, V lost 8 bases, and 11 bases had no gene match. This chain's CDR3 is CASLGMRTGGHGYTF. Here the CDR3 DNA reads TGTGCCAGCCTCGGGATGAGGACAGGGGGCCATGGCTACACCTTC.

V gene TRBV27 combines with J gene TRBJ2-2; 8 positions agree with TRBD1. Germline V gives CDR1 MNHEY, CDR2 SMNVEV (reference sequence). The CDR3 covers 14 residues. With 7 bases clipped from V and 4 bases from J, the junction kept 5 bases outside the gene matches. The CDR3 here is CASTLTGGTGELFF. The CDR3 DNA reads TGTGCCAGCACCTTAACAGGGGGCACCGGGGAGCTGTTTTTT.

This clone showed up just a few times. The chain is built from TRBV10-2 and TRBJ2-5, with 7 bases fitting TRBD2. The V gene's germline CDR1 is WSHSY and CDR2 SAAADI. The CDR3 runs 14 residues. Trimming cost V 4 bases and J 5 bases; bases outside gene matches: 7. As DNA, the CDR3 is TGCGCCAGCAGTGGGGGGGGTTCTCTGGAGACCCAGTACTTC. Translated: CASSGGGSLETQYF.

This rearrangement joins TRBV11-2 to TRBJ2-5, with D perhaps TRBD1 (6 bases). V was clipped by 5 bases and J by 0 bases, with 10 bases between them. The CDR3 extends over 14 amino acids. Germline loops: CDR1 SGHAT, CDR2 FQNNGV. The CDR3 DNA follows: TGTGCCAGCAGCCTGCAGGGGCACCAAGAGACCCAGTACTTC. Translated: CASSLQGHQETQYF.

This chain joins TRBV7-9 and TRBJ1-1; TRBD1 might be the D (5 bases). Trimming took 5 bases from V and 3 from J, leaving 13 bases between them. The CDR3 loop spans 14 amino acids. The germline V gene encodes CDR1 SEHNR and CDR2 FQNEAQ (reference sequence). The DNA of the CDR3 is TGTGCCAGCAGCACACCGACAGCGGACACTGAAGCTTTCTTT. Encoded protein: CASSTPTADTEAFF.

V is TRBV6-1 and J is TRBJ1-1, with D unresolved. This CDR3 spans 16 amino acids. Germline CDR1 and CDR2: MNHNS and SASEGT. V was pared by 1 base and J by 1 base, with 13 bases between. The chain's CDR3 is CASSEEASEANTEAFF. The DNA of the CDR3 is TGTGCCAGCAGTGAAGAGGCGTCAGAAGCGAACACTGAAGCTTTCTTT.

The chain uses TRBV7-1 and TRBJ2-5, with 11 nucleotides matching TRBD2. TRBJ2-7 explains the end of the DNA better; the J call may be wrong. TRBV7-1 carries the ORF label, with uncertain function. This CDR3 has 14 amino acids. The CDR3 nucleotides read TGTGCCAGCAGCTTAGCGGGAGGGCTTGTCGAGCAGTACTTC. Its translation is CASSLAGGLVEQYF.

This clone was observed a single time. The gene calls are TRBV6-5 and TRBJ1-1, with 8 bases identical to TRBD1. The V and J ends lost 6 bases and 1 base, in that order; junction bases with no gene match: 4. The germline V gene encodes CDR1 MNHEY and CDR2 SVGAGI. The CDR3 consists of 14 residues. The DNA of the CDR3 is TGTGCCAGCAGCCCAGGGACAGGGAACACTGAAGCTTTCTTT. This codes for CASSPGTGNTEAFF.

This sequence joins TRBV5-1 and TRBJ2-7; 12 bases line up with TRBD2. This CDR3 is 16 amino acids long. Germline values: CDR1 SGHRS, CDR2 YFSETQ. V was pared by 3 bases and J by 0 bases, with 4 bases of the junction left unmatched. The CDR3 is CASSYGLAGSSYEQYF. CDR3 nucleotide sequence: TGCGCCAGCAGCTATGGACTAGCGGGGAGCTCCTACGAGCAGTACTTC. Full variable domain (outside the CDR3, taken from reference TRBV5-1 and TRBJ2-7): KAGVTQTPRYLIKTRGQQVTLSCSPISGHRSVSWYQQTPGQGLQFLFEYFSETQRNKGNFPGRFSGRQFSNSRSEMNVSTLELGDSALYLCASSYGLAGSSYEQYFGPGTRLTVT.

This sequence joins TRBV7-3 and TRBJ1-1; no clear D. V lost 4 bases and J lost 3, with 9 bases in between. The CDR3 has 13 residues. CDR1 is SGHTA, CDR2 FQGTGA, per germline. The CDR3 sequence is CASSSGVYTEAFF. The CDR3 DNA sequence: TGTGCCAGCAGCTCCGGGGTCTACACTGAAGCTTTCTTT.

The chain couples TRBV6-5 to TRBJ2-1, with unresolved D. This CDR3 is 16 amino acids long. Trimming removed 4 bases at V and 4 bases at J, with 17 bases between. Germline CDR1 MNHEY, CDR2 SVGAGI. CDR3 residues: CASSWPDAQPYNEQFF. In nucleotides, the CDR3 is TGTGCCAGCAGTTGGCCTGACGCCCAGCCGTACAATGAGCAGTTCTTC.

This chain uses TRBV7-3 with TRBJ1-1, with TRBD1 matching 7 bases. Losses at the gene ends were 5 bases for V and 13 bases for J; bases not matched to a gene: 13. Per the germline V gene, CDR1 is SGHTA and CDR2 is FQGTGA. CDR3 length: 13 residues. The CDR3 sequence: CASSTDLTGSVFF. The CDR3 DNA reads TGTGCCAGCAGCACAGACCTGACAGGGTCCGTTTTCTTT.

The chain is built from TRBV7-9 and TRBJ1-1; D is possibly TRBD1 (6 bases). V dropped 3 bases and J dropped 2 bases, with 13 bases sitting between them. From germline, CDR1 is SEHNR and CDR2 FQNEAQ (reference sequence). The CDR3 length is 15 residues. The CDR3 sequence is CASSFGTMENTEAFF. The CDR3 nucleotides are TGTGCCAGCAGCTTTGGGACAATGGAAAACACTGAAGCTTTCTTT.

This chain links TRBV11-2 with TRBJ1-1; tentatively, D is TRBD1 (6 bases). The CDR3 spans 15 residues. Germline V CDR1 and CDR2: SGHAT, FQNNGV. V was cut by 1 base and J by 4 bases, with 13 bases left in between. The CDR3 DNA sequence: TGTGCCAGCAGCTTAGCCGGGGGGCTGGGCACTGAAGCTTTCTTT. It translates to CASSLAGGLGTEAFF.

The V and J genes are TRBV7-9 and TRBJ2-1; D is undetermined. Trimming removed 5 bases at V and 5 bases at J, with 10 bases between. The germline CDR1 and CDR2 sequences are SEHNR and FQNEAQ (reference sequence). The CDR3 contains 13 residues. The CDR3: CASSPLPDNEQFF. The CDR3 DNA is TGTGCCAGCAGCCCCCTGCCAGACAATGAGCAGTTCTTC.

The chain joins TRBV19 to TRBJ1-2, with unresolved D. V was clipped by 1 base and J by 2 bases, with 11 bases between them. The CDR3 is 15 amino acids. CDR1 is LNHDA, CDR2 SQIVND, per germline (reference sequence). CDR3 loop: CASSIVSNWNYGYTF. In DNA form, the CDR3 reads TGTGCCAGTAGTATAGTTAGCAATTGGAACTATGGCTACACCTTC.